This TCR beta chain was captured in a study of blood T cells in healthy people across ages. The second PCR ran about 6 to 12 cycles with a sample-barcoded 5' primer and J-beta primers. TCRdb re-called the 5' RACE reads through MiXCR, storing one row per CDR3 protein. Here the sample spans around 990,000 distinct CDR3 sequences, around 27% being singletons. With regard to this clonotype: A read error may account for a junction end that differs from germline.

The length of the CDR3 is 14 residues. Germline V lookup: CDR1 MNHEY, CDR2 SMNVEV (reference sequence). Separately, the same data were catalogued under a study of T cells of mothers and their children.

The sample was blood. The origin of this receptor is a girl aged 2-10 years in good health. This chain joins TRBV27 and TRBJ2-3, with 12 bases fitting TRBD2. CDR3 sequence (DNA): TGTGCCGGCAGACTAGCGGGAGTGGTGGATACGCAGTATTTT. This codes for CAGRLAGVVDTQYF.